The present T cell receptor beta chain was sequenced within a study of cytomegalovirus exposure and HLA in healthy donors. About this clone: The antigen is unknown.

The PCR employed 60 Vbeta primers together with 13 Jbeta primers. This table comes from immunoSEQ multiplex PCR, and its TCRdb copy is limited to in-frame clones, with some not included. The table has 150,000 to 200,000 clones, roughly four fifths seen once. Study outcomes and limitations: Researchers reported in a later analysis that common viral pathogens appeared linked to several top clusters.

J gave up 6 bases and V 3 bases, and 5 bases lay outside the gene matches. Germline V gene sequence: CDR1 SEHNR, CDR2 FQNEAQ (reference sequence). The CDR3 runs to 14 residues. The chain couples TRBV7-9 to TRBJ2-7; 10 bases align to TRBD1. Sequencing was carried out using PBMCs. This receptor was taken from a man aged 40-55 years in good health and CMV-seropositive. CDR3 bases: TGTGCCAGCAGCTTTCCAGGGACAGGGGCCGAGCAGTACTTC. Translating it yields CASSFPGTGAEQYF. The whole variable domain, remainder taken from reference TRBV7-9 and TRBJ2-7, is DTGVSQNPRHKITKRGQNVTFRCDPISEHNRLYWYRQTLGQGPEFLTYFQNEAQLEKSRLLSDRFSAERPKGSFSTLEIQRTEQGDSAMYLCASSFPGTGAEQYFGPGTRLTVT.